These 14 T cell receptor gamma chains came from one sample sequenced in a study of gamma-delta chains in newborns, infants, children. TCRdb reprocessed the reads through CATT. The data contain a few hundred gamma-chain clones, about 81% of them singletons. Source: blood, taken at baseline. The receptor source for this set is a child who was a newborn, infant or young child, either healthy, febrile or measles-vaccinated (not recorded which). This table probably holds off-target reads from a library built for another chain.

There are a few counts of this clone. The V gene call reads TRGV9; no J gene was called. CDR1 and CDR2 from the germline V gene are GITISATS and ISYDGTV (reference sequence). The CDR3 runs 14 residues. In DNA, the CDR3 is TGTGCCTGTGACGTACTGGGGGATACAGCACAACTCTTCTTT. It is translated as CACDVLGDTAQLFF.

CDR3 sequence reads: CACDHWGILAPSLTAQLFF. In DNA, the CDR3 is TGTGCCTGTGACCACTGGGGGATATTGGCCCCGTCTTTGACAGCACAACTCTTCTTT. The J segment was not called; the V segment is TRGV9. This CDR3 contains 19 residues. Germline V gene sequence: CDR1 GITISATS, CDR2 ISYDGTV (reference sequence).

The V gene is given as TRGV9, and no J gene call is available. The CDR3 spans 18 residues. Germline V gives CDR1 GITISATS, CDR2 ISYDGTV (reference sequence). The CDR3 region is CACDTLLGAITLTAQLFF. In DNA, the CDR3 is TGTGCCTGTGACACGTTACTGGGGGCTATAACTTTGACAGCACAACTCTTCTTT.

In the case of this clone: The limits of the CDR3 on the DNA are not certain, so only TCRdb's listed CDR3 is given. The V gene is listed as TRGV9; no J gene was called. Germline V gene data show CDR1 as GITISATS and CDR2 as ISYDGTV (reference sequence). From its first to its last residue, the CDR3 has 26 amino acids. The chain's CDR3 is CACDSVLGYKAWDTRQMFFGTGIKLF.

A note on this clone: The DNA is left out, because the CDR3 cannot be placed on it with certainty; the CDR3 is given as TCRdb lists it. The V gene is TRGV9, but the J gene lacks a call. CDR1 is GITISATS, CDR2 ISYDGTV, per germline (reference sequence). The CDR3 numbers 27 amino acids, ends counted. The CDR3 sequence is CACDTSYWGNSSWDTRQMFFGTGIKLF.

Regarding this clone: It is unclear where the CDR3 begins or ends on the DNA, so no DNA is shown, and the CDR3 is as TCRdb lists it. J gene calling gave no result, while the V gene is TRGV9. Germline V gives CDR1 GITISATS, CDR2 ISYDGTV (reference sequence). The CDR3 totals 29 residues, both ends included. CDR3 sequence reads: CACDKSAFYWGESSWDTRQMFFGTGIKLF.

No call exists for the J gene, whereas the V gene is TRGV9. The CDR3 consists of 16 residues. Looked up from germline, CDR1 is GITISATS and CDR2 is ISYDGTV (reference sequence). In nucleotides, the CDR3 is TGTGCCTGTGACTCCTTACTGGGGGATTTGACAGCACAACTCTTCTTT. It translates to CACDSLLGDLTAQLFF.

Notes on this clone: The DNA is left out, because the CDR3 cannot be placed on it with certainty; the CDR3 is given as TCRdb lists it. The J gene was not called, though the V gene is TRGV9. Germline V lookup: CDR1 GITISATS, CDR2 ISYDGTV (reference sequence). Both ends counted, the CDR3 spans 25 residues. The CDR3 reads CACDVLGDISWDTRQMFFGTGIKLF.

The V gene call reads TRGV9; no J gene was called. CDR3 length: 23 amino acids. The germline CDR1 and CDR2 sequences are GITISATS and ISYDGTV (reference sequence). The CDR3 spells CACDTGLPTYWGIPPHLTAQLFF. CDR3 DNA: TGTGCCTGTGACACCGGCCTTCCTACGTACTGGGGGATCCCTCCCCATTTGACAGCACAACTCTTCTTT.

This clone occurred a few times. Within the sample, other DNA sequences also encode this same CDR3. The V gene is listed as TRGV9; no J gene was called. The germline gives CDR1 GITISATS, CDR2 ISYDGTV (reference sequence). This CDR3 region has 18 residues. Here the CDR3 DNA reads TGTGCCTTCACAAGGGTCTGGGGGATCCCCGCTTTGACAGCACAACTCTTCTTT. Amino acids: CAFTRVWGIPALTAQLFF.

Of note for this clone: The DNA is omitted, as the CDR3 cannot be located on it reliably, and the CDR3 follows TCRdb's listing. This CDR3 is also generated by other DNA sequences in the sample. The V segment is TRGV9, and no J call was made. The CDR3 is 25 amino acids long, termini counted. In germline, CDR1 is GITISATS, CDR2 ISYDGTV (reference sequence). CDR3 sequence reads: CACDTVLGGSWDTRQMFFGTGIKLF.

There is no J gene call, but TRGV9 is given as the V gene. The CDR3 is 20 residues long. Germline lookup yields CDR1 GITISATS and CDR2 ISYDGTV (reference sequence). The CDR3, as DNA: TGTGCCTTGGGATCTCGACGTAAAGGCTGGGGGACTCCTTTGACAGCACAACTCTTCTTT. Residues: CALGSRRKGWGTPLTAQLFF.

Concerning this clone itself: It is unclear where the CDR3 begins or ends on the DNA, so no DNA is shown, and the CDR3 is as TCRdb lists it. Called V gene: TRGV9; the J gene was not called. Germline CDR1 is GITISATS and CDR2 is ISYDGTV (reference sequence). The CDR3 has 25 residues if both end residues are counted. This CDR3 reads CACDTGDTSSWDTRQMFFGTGIKLF.

On this clone: No DNA is shown, since the ends of the CDR3 on it are uncertain; the CDR3 is the one TCRdb lists. The same CDR3 arises from other DNA sequences in this sample as well. No J gene was assigned, while the V gene was called as TRGV9. The germline V gene encodes CDR1 GITISATS and CDR2 ISYDGTV (reference sequence). The CDR3 is 25 residues long, ends included. The CDR3 here is CACDTVTTSSWDTRQMFFGTGIKLF.